This passage covers 15 T cell receptor beta chains from one sample sequenced in a study of shared clonotypes between healthy human individuals. The method was immunoSEQ multiplex PCR; TCRdb's version includes in-frame clones alone and lacks a portion of them. The top ten clones hold around 0.38% of a sample with roughly 2,300,000 clones, 80% to 95% of them seen once. Sequencing input: naive CD4+ T cells from PBMCs. Subset indicated: CD45RA+ positively selected. The source is a man younger than 35 in good health. Some clones in this sample may be carry-over from other donors' samples.

This sequence joins TRBV6-6 and TRBJ2-1, with D perhaps matching TRBD2 (7 bases). CDR3 length equals 14 residues. V lost 6 bases and J lost 7, with 16 bases in between. Per germline, CDR1 MNHNY and CDR2 SVGAGI (reference sequence). The chain's CDR3 is CASSLGGAENEQFF. The CDR3 region has the DNA TGTGCCAGCAGCCTGGGGGGGGCTGAGAATGAGCAGTTCTTC.

In its sample, this clone was seen once. The chain couples TRBV14 to TRBJ2-7, with a possible D match to TRBD2 (5 bases). Trimming left V 0 bases short and J 1 base short, with 16 bases between. The CDR3 length is 17 residues. Germline assignment: CDR1 SGHDN and CDR2 FVKESK. The CDR3 bases are TGTGCCAGCAGCCAAGATGGAGGCAGGCCAACATCCTACGAGCAGTACTTC. Protein sequence: CASSQDGGRPTSYEQYF.

The V gene is TRBV15, the J gene TRBJ2-1; 8 nucleotides line up with TRBD2. The V gene's germline CDR1 is LNHNV and CDR2 YYDKDF (reference sequence). Germline trimming cut 4 bases from V and 7 bases from J; bases unmatched to any gene: 3. CDR3 length equals 13 residues. The CDR3 region is CATSTGLVNEQFF. The CDR3 nucleotides are TGTGCCACCAGCACGGGACTAGTGAATGAGCAGTTCTTC.

The V gene is TRBV10-3, the J gene TRBJ2-7; 7 bases align to TRBD1. Germline loops: CDR1 ENHRY, CDR2 SYGVKD. The CDR3 totals 18 residues. Trimming removed 0 bases from V and 0 bases from J; junction bases left unmatched: 11. The CDR3 DNA is TGTGCCATCAGTGAGTCAGACGGTTGGGGACAGAGCTCCTACGAGCAGTACTTC. Its translation: CAISESDGWGQSSYEQYF.

A word on this clone: Different DNA sequences within this sample yield the same CDR3. J is TRBJ1-1 and V is TRBV7-9; 10 bases are shared with TRBD1. Germline V gene sequence: CDR1 SEHNR, CDR2 FQNEAQ (reference sequence). The CDR3 runs 14 residues. Losses at the gene ends were 5 bases for V and 5 bases for J; bases not matched to a gene: 5. CDR3 in amino acids: CASSRDRGTTEAFF. CDR3 nucleotides: TGTGCCAGCAGCCGGGACAGGGGAACGACTGAAGCTTTCTTT.

The chain joins TRBV4-3 to TRBJ2-3; no reliable D call. CDR1 and CDR2 (germline): LGHNA, YSLEER. CDR3 length: 17 amino acids. The V gene lost 0 bases and the J gene lost 2 bases, with 15 bases spanning the gap. The DNA of the CDR3 is TGCGCCAGCAGCCAAGATATAGGTGTCGGCAACACAGATACGCAGTATTTT. This codes for CASSQDIGVGNTDTQYF.

The chain has TRBV4-3 and TRBJ2-3; TRBD1 aligns across 9 bases. The CDR3 consists of 15 residues. After removal of 1 base from V and 3 bases from J, the junction contained 2 bases not matched to a gene. Germline V lookup: CDR1 LGHNA, CDR2 YSLEER. In DNA form, the CDR3 reads TGCGCCAGCAGCCAAGGGACAGGGGTGACAGATACGCAGTATTTT. Its translation: CASSQGTGVTDTQYF.

The chain links TRBV18 to TRBJ2-3; D is unclear. V dropped 8 bases and J dropped 1 base, with 7 bases sitting between them. The germline V gene has CDR1 KGHSH and CDR2 LQKENI. The CDR3 has 12 amino acids. The CDR3 DNA is TGTGCCAGCCACCGAGGCACAGATACGCAGTATTTT. Amino acid sequence: CASHRGTDTQYF.

This clone was seen more than once but under ten times. The identical CDR3 is also encoded by other nucleotide sequences in the sample. This chain connects TRBV19 to TRBJ2-7; unclear D gene. Germline values: CDR1 LNHDA, CDR2 SQIVND (reference sequence). The CDR3 runs to 12 residues. V was clipped by 6 bases and J by 2 bases, with 8 bases between them. The CDR3 DNA reads as TGTGCCAGTAGGGATAGGGCCTACGAGCAGTACTTC. This sequence encodes CASRDRAYEQYF.

The V gene is TRBV9, the J gene TRBJ2-1, with D possibly being TRBD2 (6 bases). Trimming pared 0 bases from V and 0 bases from J, leaving 10 bases between. The CDR3 runs 16 residues. Germline values: CDR1 SGDLS, CDR2 YYNGEE. The CDR3 DNA reads TGTGCCAGCAGCGTAGGGGACTTTAACTCCTACAATGAGCAGTTCTTC. It translates to CASSVGDFNSYNEQFF.

CDR3 loop: CASSLGRTPSGANVLTF. The CDR3 DNA follows: TGTGCCAGCAGCTTGGGCAGGACCCCCTCTGGGGCCAACGTCCTGACTTTC. The chain joins TRBV7-2 to TRBJ2-6, with D unclear. There are 17 residues in the CDR3. Trimming left V 3 bases short and J 0 bases short, with 12 bases between. CDR1 is SGHTA and CDR2 is FQGNSA in the germline V gene.

The V and J genes are TRBV25-1 and TRBJ2-1, with D unresolved. V was trimmed by 5 bases and J by 0 bases, leaving 14 bases between them. The germline CDR1 and CDR2 sequences are MGHDK and SYGVNS. The CDR3 has 16 residues. CDR3 sequence reads: CASSRLPVSSYNEQFF. The CDR3 DNA follows: TGTGCCAGCAGTAGGCTTCCGGTGAGCTCCTACAATGAGCAGTTCTTC.

The chain combines TRBV5-6 with TRBJ1-6; no reliable D call. V lost 2 bases and J 0 bases, leaving 9 bases between the germline ends. The germline CDR1 and CDR2 sequences are SGHDT and YYEEEE. The CDR3 runs to 16 residues. CDR3 residues: CASSFTASSYNSPLHF. The CDR3 bases are TGTGCCAGCAGCTTTACGGCAAGCTCCTATAATTCACCCCTCCACTTT.

This chain links TRBV11-2 with TRBJ2-5; D gene unclear. Germline CDR1 reads SGHAT; CDR2 reads FQNNGV. V lost 2 bases to trimming and J lost 6 bases, with 7 bases between them. The CDR3 has 12 residues. The CDR3, as DNA: TGTGCCAGCAGCTTAAACTCCCAGACCCAGTACTTC. As protein: CASSLNSQTQYF.

The genes are TRBV25-1 and TRBJ2-2, with 11 bases aligning to TRBD2. After removal of 3 bases from V and 7 bases from J, the junction contained 7 bases not matched to a gene. This CDR3 has 16 residues. Germline CDR1 MGHDK, CDR2 SYGVNS. This CDR3 reads CASSDWGTSGDGELFF. In DNA, the CDR3 is TGTGCCAGCAGTGACTGGGGGACTAGCGGAGACGGGGAGCTGTTTTTT.